This is a list of T cell receptor beta chains from one sample in a study of cytomegalovirus exposure and HLA in healthy donors. The table came from immunoSEQ multiplex PCR; TCRdb's copy has only in-frame clones and leaves some out. The data hold about 110,000 clones, with about 80% observed a single time. What was sequenced was PBMCs. The receptors derive from a woman aged 45 to 65 in good health and CMV-seropositive. The CDR3 runs from the conserved cysteine through the conserved F or W. A D gene is named only where the DNA matches it firmly. Clone size is given for some rows only: seen once, a few or many times, or a class if the clone is expanded.

TRBV2,NA,TRBJ2-2,few,TGTGCCAGCATCCGAGGGGGGGGGTCCGGGGAGCTGTTTTTT,CASIRGGGSGELFF
TRBV7-9,TRBD1,TRBJ1-2,NA,TGTGCCAGCAGCCCGTCGGGACAGGGGTATGGCTACACCTTC,CASSPSGQGYGYTF
TRBV11-3,TRBD1,TRBJ2-7,NA,TGTGCCAGCAGCTTCAGGGGGAGCGAGCAGTACTTC,CASSFRGSEQYF
TRBV5-4,TRBD1,TRBJ1-2,NA,TGTGCCAGCAGCCACAGGGGTACCTCTGGCTACACCTTC,CASSHRGTSGYTF
TRBV19,NA,TRBJ1-2,NA,TGTGCCAGTAGCGGGGGAAGCGGCTACACCTTC,CASSGGSGYTF
TRBV4-1,NA,TRBJ2-3,NA,TGCGCCAGCAGCCAGATATTATCCCAGTCTAGCACAGATACGCAGTATTTT,CASSQILSQSSTDTQYF
TRBV2,NA,TRBJ2-7,NA,TGTGCCAGCGGGACTTATATATACGAGCAGTACTTC,CASGTYIYEQYF
TRBV18,NA,TRBJ2-2,NA,TGTGCCAGCTCACAAAACACGGGTGTTACCGGGGAGCTGTTTTTT,CASSQNTGVTGELFF
TRBV6-6,NA,TRBJ2-5,NA,TGTGCCAGCGCTCTCGCAGGGGCGACGGAGACCCAGTACTTC,CASALAGATETQYF
TRBV29-1,NA,TRBJ2-7,NA,TGCAGCGTTGTTGGGGGCCTTTCCTACGAGCAGTACTTC,CSVVGGLSYEQYF
TRBV4-2,NA,TRBJ2-1,NA,TGTGCCAGCAGCCAAGATAAAAATGTAGCACTTGGGCGCGGGAACAATGAGCAGTTCTTC,CASSQDKNVALGRGNNEQFF
TRBV5-6,NA,TRBJ2-7,NA,TGTGCCAGCAGCCGTCCCTTAGCGGACGAGCAGTACTTC,CASSRPLADEQYF
TRBV11-3,NA,TRBJ1-1,once,TGTGCCAGCAGCTCCCGACAGAACACTGAAGCTTTCTTT,CASSSRQNTEAFF
TRBV5-1,NA,TRBJ2-5,NA,TGCGCCAGCAGCTTGGCCGGGAGCGGTGAGACCCAGTACTTC,CASSLAGSGETQYF
TRBV7-8,TRBD1,TRBJ2-3,NA,TGTGCCAGCAGCCCTCTGACAGGGGGCAGGACAGATACGCAGTATTTT,CASSPLTGGRTDTQYF
TRBV5-1,NA,TRBJ2-5,NA,TGCGCCAGCAGCAAGGAGCGGTCTCAAGAGACCCAGTACTTC,CASSKERSQETQYF
TRBV5-1,NA,TRBJ2-2,NA,TGCGCCAGCAGCTCTCTTCACCCCTCTCTAGGAATGAACACCGGGGAGCTGTTTTTT,CASSSLHPSLGMNTGELFF
TRBV7-3,NA,TRBJ1-2,NA,TGTGCCAGCAGCCCTTACACCCCAGGGAAGGGTGGCTACACCTTC,CASSPYTPGKGGYTF
TRBV5-4,TRBD2,TRBJ2-1,NA,TGTGCCAGCAGCCCTAGCGGGAGGGTAACCTACAATGAGCAGTTCTTC,CASSPSGRVTYNEQFF
TRBV5-6,TRBD1,TRBJ2-2,NA,TGTGCCAGCAGCTTAGTCTTACAGGGGGTGAACACCGGGGAGCTGTTTTTT,CASSLVLQGVNTGELFF
TRBV5-1,TRBD2,TRBJ2-7,NA,TGCGCCAGCAAACTAGCGGGTCGCTACGAGCAGTACTTC,CASKLAGRYEQYF
TRBV10-3,NA,TRBJ2-7,NA,TGTGCCACCCTGGGGGGGGGCAGCTCCTACGAGCAGTACTTC,CATLGGGSSYEQYF
TRBV7-9,NA,TRBJ2-7,once,TGTGCCAGCAGCTTAGCCCACTACGAGCAGTACTTC,CASSLAHYEQYF
TRBV7-6,TRBD2,TRBJ2-1,NA,TGTGCCAGCAGGCCGACTAGCGGGTTTCTTGGGGGACACAATGAGCAGTTCTTC,CASRPTSGFLGGHNEQFF